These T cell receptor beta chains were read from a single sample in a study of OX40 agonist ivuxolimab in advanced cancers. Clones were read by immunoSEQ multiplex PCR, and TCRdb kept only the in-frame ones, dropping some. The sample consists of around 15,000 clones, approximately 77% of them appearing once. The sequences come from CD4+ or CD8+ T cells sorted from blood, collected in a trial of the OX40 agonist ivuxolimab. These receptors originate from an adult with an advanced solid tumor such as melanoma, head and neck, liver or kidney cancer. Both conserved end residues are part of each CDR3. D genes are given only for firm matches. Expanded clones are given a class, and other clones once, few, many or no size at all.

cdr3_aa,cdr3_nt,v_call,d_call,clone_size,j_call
CASSEGRGGQETQYF,TGTGCCAGCAGTGAAGGGCGGGGGGGCCAAGAGACCCAGTACTTC,TRBV2,TRBD2,.,TRBJ2-5
CASRGASGGLDTQYF,TGCGCCAGCAGGGGGGCCAGCGGGGGTCTGGATACGCAGTATTTT,TRBV10-2,TRBD2,.,TRBJ2-3
CASSLNRDRGLYEQYF,TGTGCCAGCAGCTTAAATCGGGACAGGGGCCTCTACGAGCAGTACTTC,TRBV11-2,TRBD1,.,TRBJ2-7
CASSHSPGNQPQHF,TGCGCCAGCAGCCATTCTCCGGGCAATCAGCCCCAGCATTTT,TRBV4-1,.,.,TRBJ1-5
CASSLGDTEAFF,TGTGCCAGCAGCTTGGGGGACACTGAAGCTTTCTTT,TRBV5-6,.,.,TRBJ1-1
CASSPETVSYEQYF,TGTGCCAGCAGCCCTGAGACAGTCTCCTACGAGCAGTACTTC,TRBV7-9,.,once,TRBJ2-7
CASSLSGDWLDEQFF,TGTGCTAGCAGCTTATCAGGGGACTGGTTGGATGAGCAGTTCTTC,TRBV7-7,.,.,TRBJ2-1
CASSYLVRRNTEAFF,TGTGCCAGCAGTTACTTGGTTAGGCGGAACACTGAAGCTTTCTTT,TRBV6-5,.,.,TRBJ1-1
CASSSLGVTGYTF,TGTGCCAGCAGCTCCCTAGGGGTAACTGGCTACACCTTC,TRBV27,.,.,TRBJ1-2
CASSLASGGSGYGYTF,TGTGCCAGCAGCTTAGCCTCAGGGGGCTCGGGCTATGGCTACACCTTC,TRBV11-2,TRBD1,.,TRBJ1-2
CASSVAGLGSYEQYF,TGCGCCAGCAGCGTAGCGGGGCTGGGTTCCTACGAGCAGTACTTC,TRBV5-1,TRBD2,.,TRBJ2-7
CASSLSGDYNEQFF,TGTGCCAGCAGCCTCAGCGGGGACTACAATGAGCAGTTCTTC,TRBV5-4,TRBD2,medium-sized,TRBJ2-1
CASSTRQGWDTEAFF,TGTGCCAGCAGCACTCGACAGGGTTGGGACACTGAAGCTTTCTTT,TRBV11-2,TRBD1,.,TRBJ1-1
CASSLGTSHYGYTF,TGCGCCAGCAGCTTGGGGACAAGTCACTATGGCTACACCTTC,TRBV5-1,.,.,TRBJ1-2
CASSSGLAGPFANTGELFF,TGCGCCAGCAGTTCGGGACTAGCGGGGCCGTTCGCGAACACCGGGGAGCTGTTTTTT,TRBV5-1,TRBD2,few,TRBJ2-2
CASSFSGPTDTQYF,TGTGCCAGCAGTTTCTCAGGCCCCACAGATACGCAGTATTTT,TRBV6-6,.,once,TRBJ2-3